The sequence of this T cell receptor beta chain was determined in a study of shared clonotypes between healthy human individuals. Caucasian adults living in Nashville, Tennessee, provided all samples. The authors divided CD4+ cells into CD45RA+ naive and CD45RA-negative memory subsets. V lost 5 bases to trimming and J lost 4 bases; unmatched junction nucleotides: 3. Per germline, CDR1 LNHDA and CDR2 SQIVND (reference sequence). CDR3 length: 13 amino acids. As handled by the study authors: There were no quality scores in the junction-only immunoSEQ sequences, so filtering differed. Sequencing used immunoSEQ multiplex PCR; TCRdb keeps in-frame clones, though not all of them. The D gene and trimming were derived from the DNA, and the V and J assignments and clone size from that table. The sample lists fewer than 1.8 million clones, just under 99% occurring once. Study findings and constraints: The study generally estimated greater richness for naive than memory subsets.

Regarding this clone: Its antigen is unidentified. Distinct nucleotide sequences in the sample also encode this CDR3.

The chain combines TRBV19 with TRBJ1-2; TRBD1 matches 8 bases. This receptor was identified in a man under 40 in good health. Sequenced material: naive CD4+ T cells sorted from blood. Subset: CD45RA+ positively selected. CDR3 amino acids: CASSPGTGYGYTF. In DNA form, the CDR3 reads TGTGCCAGTAGTCCGGGGACAGGCTATGGCTACACCTTC. The full variable domain, with the rest looked up from reference TRBV19 and TRBJ1-2, is DGGITQSPKYLFRKEGQNVTLSCEQNLNHDAMYWYRQDPGQGLRLIYYSQIVNDFQKGDIAEGYSVSREKKESFPLTVTSAQKNPTAFYLCASSPGTGYGYTFGSGTRLTVV.